This TCR beta chain was sequenced during a study of T cells in Graves' hyperthyroidism and ophthalmopathy. General study points: Blood also held most thyroid clonotypes expanded beyond 0.001. The authors' 13 V-J model separated ophthalmopathy from stable hyperthyroidism.

The trim removed 5 bases at V and 5 bases at J, leaving 10 bases unmatched. The CDR3 contains 16 residues. Per germline, CDR1 MNHEY and CDR2 SMNVEV (reference sequence). TCR beta CDR3 sequences were amplified from RNA transcripts. Using the HTBI primer set, a first-round RT-PCR was run on the TCR CDR3. Each CDR3 protein is one row after TCRdb ran MiXCR on the multiplex PCR reads. The sample has around 340,000 distinct CDR3 sequences; around 13% are singletons. Absent ophthalmopathy progression within 18 months defined stable Graves' hyperthyroidism. Clinical symptoms, serum thyroxine, TRAb, thyroid ultrasound and orbital computed tomography established diagnosis. The sample holds many counts of this clonotype. The antigen is undetermined.

V is TRBV27 and J is TRBJ2-3, with 10 bases lining up with TRBD2. This receptor was taken from a woman in her 30s with Graves' hyperthyroidism. Sequences were obtained from blood. The CDR3 loop is CASSAYGLAAQDTQYF. The CDR3 nucleotides read TGTGCCAGCAGTGCCTACGGACTAGCGGCTCAAGATACGCAGTATTTT.